These 3 T cell receptor beta chains originate from one sample sequenced in a study of T cell responses to AZD1222 COVID-19 vaccine. Sequenced by immunoSEQ multiplex PCR; TCRdb stores in-frame clones only, minus some. The repertoire has roughly 120,000 clones, approximately 90% of them found once; the top ten carry about 2.4%. The sequenced sample was peripheral blood, obtained on day 0 of AZD1222 vaccination. These receptors were collected from an adult in good health.

With regard to this clone: Germline and junction disagree at one end, which may indicate a read error. J is TRBJ1-3 and V is TRBV7-9; D is undetermined. The germline V gene has CDR1 SEHNR and CDR2 FQNEAQ (reference sequence). The CDR3 contains 14 residues. The CDR3 bases are TGTGCCAGCAGCATAGCAGGCTCTGGAAACACCATATATTTT. This gives the protein CASSIAGSGNTIYF.

The V call is TRBV28, the J call TRBJ2-7; 11 positions match TRBD1. The CDR3 consists of 15 residues. Germline CDR1 MDHEN, CDR2 SYDVKM. Trimming took 3 bases from V and 6 from J; bases not matched to a gene: 7. CDR3 nucleotides: TGTGCCAGCAGTTTTTCCCGGACAGGGGGCGGCGAGCAGTACTTC. It codes for CASSFSRTGGGEQYF. Variable domain in full (rest from reference TRBV28 and TRBJ2-7): DVKVTQSSRYLVKRTGEKVFLECVQDMDHENMFWYRQDPGLGLRLIYFSYDVKMKEKGDIPEGYSVSREKKERFSLILESASTNQTSMYLCASSFSRTGGGEQYFGPGTRLTVT.

This chain connects TRBV5-1 to TRBJ2-1; perhaps TRBD2 as D (6 bases). The germline V and J ends were trimmed by 4 bases and 3 bases, with 8 bases remaining between them. Germline CDR1 reads SGHRS; CDR2 reads YFSETQ. The CDR3 runs 13 residues. The CDR3 is CASSAGLYNEQFF. CDR3 coding DNA: TGCGCCAGCAGCGCGGGACTCTACAATGAGCAGTTCTTC.